Reported below is one T cell receptor (beta chain). Antigen: not known. The sample originates from a study of a mutant IDH1 vaccine in newly diagnosed glioma. Study-wide background: Vaccines were first given 4-6 weeks after radiotherapy alone, or with temozolomide cycles. V12 corresponded to week 35 and V13 to week 47. Sex among treated patients split about 62% male, around 40% female; mean age was roughly 40 years.

Time point reported: week 47, end of study. Mutant IDH1 20-mer peptide, at 300 ug, made up each vaccine dose, with topical imiquimod. Patients in the study were vaccinated eight times, receiving shots in weeks 1, 3, 5, 7, 11, 15, 19 and 23. In germline, CDR1 is SGHDN, CDR2 FVKESK. The CDR3 loop spans 15 amino acids. The V end was cut by 1 base, the J end by 2 bases, with 12 bases between. Some clones are missing from TCRdb's copy, which holds only in-frame ones; the method was immunoSEQ multiplex PCR. The repertoire holds about 60,000 clones, with around 86% as singletons. Sequences were derived from PBMCs, sampled from a glioma patient whose treatment included an IDH1 peptide vaccine. V and J are TRBV14 and TRBJ2-7, with D uncertain. The receptor was isolated from a woman aged 45-59 years with glioma. CDR3 loop: CASSQVTAPTYEQYF. CDR3 in DNA: TGTGCCAGCAGCCAAGTCACCGCACCCACCTACGAGCAGTACTTC.